This T cell receptor beta chain was recorded in a study of blood T cell repertoires in COVID-19 (TCRdb year 2020). The study in broad terms: The collaborator samples originated in the United States, Italy and Spain and spanned the acute and convalescent phases of COVID-19. The prospective study material was composed of cDNA or gDNA derived from T cells, B-cell-depleted T cells, or PBMCs. Deeply sampled blood TCRbeta repertoires from subjects exposed to, actively infected with, or recovered from COVID-19 were included in the dataset. A freely available public database, intended as a resource for researchers studying the immune response to SARS-CoV-2, is where the repertoires were released. The samples were drawn from two sources: the first 160 participants of the ongoing ImmuneRACE study, and approximately 1,300 subjects contributed by 6 global collaborators. Sample metadata almost always included a de-identified subject ID, COVID-19 status, age in years and sex. HLA class I and class II types, where available, came from metadata supplied by the sample provider rather than from assay-based typing.

Overall study results and their limits: The amount of clinical and demographic metadata varied by source and participant and was provided uncurated.

TCRbeta CDR3 regions were amplified from genomic DNA by means of the immunoSEQ Assay, a bias-controlled multiplex PCR. The paper's processing steps were these. The number of nucleated cells in each sample was estimated from the amplification of reference gene primers within the assay. Sequence reads were collapsed and filtered to measure the absolute abundance of every unique TCRbeta CDR3 rearrangement. Productive Simpson clonality was computed per sample as the square root of Simpson's diversity index over productive rearrangements. TCRdb limited this immuneACCESS table to in-frame rearrangements with V and J called. A share of clones is missing; checked studies link under half to unresolved V genes, and the rest is unexplained. Clonal size and the V and J genes are those of that table, whereas D and trimming came from the DNA. The table for this sample lists about 39,000 clones; about 90% of them were counted only once. The top ten hold less than 25% of the sample.

On this clone itself: Its antigen target is currently unknown. Base qualities are not recorded, but no much larger clone differs from it by a single base.

The CDR3 holds 11 amino acids from the cysteine to the phenylalanine. Only CDR3 DNA remains: 33 bases, in frame from the first base. In the germline V gene, CDR1 corresponds to MDHEN and CDR2 to SYDVKM. V was cut back by 5 bases and J by 7 bases, leaving a gap of 7 bases between them. Collaborating institutions collected whole blood in K2EDTA tubes following their own protocols. For TCRbeta analysis, collaborators shipped samples in one of three forms: frozen whole blood, isolated PBMCs, or DNA extracted from either of those sample types. Sequencing was done on a sample of peripheral blood. The sequence joins TRBV28 to TRBJ2-3; no D gene call is confident. This TCR derives from a man aged 50 to 59 with active or convalescent COVID-19. The CDR3 loop reads CASSELYTQYF. The DNA sequence is as follows: TGTGCCAGCAGTGAGTTATATACGCAGTATTTT. The reference TRBV28 and TRBJ2-3 proteins fill in what lies around the CDR3, so the full variable domain reads DVKVTQSSRYLVKRTGEKVFLECVQDMDHENMFWYRQDPGLGLRLIYFSYDVKMKEKGDIPEGYSVSREKKERFSLILESASTNQTSMYLCASSELYTQYFGPGTRLTVL.